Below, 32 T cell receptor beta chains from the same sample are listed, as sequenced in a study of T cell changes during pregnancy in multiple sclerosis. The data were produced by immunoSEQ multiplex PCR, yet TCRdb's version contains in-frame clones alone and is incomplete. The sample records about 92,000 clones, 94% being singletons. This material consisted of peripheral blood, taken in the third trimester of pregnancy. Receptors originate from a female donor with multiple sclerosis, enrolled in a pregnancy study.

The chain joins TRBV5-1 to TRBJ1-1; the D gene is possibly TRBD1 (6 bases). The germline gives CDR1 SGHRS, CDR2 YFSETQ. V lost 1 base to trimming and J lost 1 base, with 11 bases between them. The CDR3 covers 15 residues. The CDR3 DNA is TGCGCCAGCAGCTTGATTGGGGGCCCGAACACTGAAGCTTTCTTT. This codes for CASSLIGGPNTEAFF.

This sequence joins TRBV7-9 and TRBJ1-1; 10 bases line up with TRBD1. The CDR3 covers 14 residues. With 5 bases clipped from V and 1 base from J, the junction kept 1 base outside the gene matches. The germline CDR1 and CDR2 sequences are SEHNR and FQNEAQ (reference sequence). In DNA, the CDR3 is TGTGCCAGCAGCGGGACAGGGGCGAACACTGAAGCTTTCTTT. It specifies CASSGTGANTEAFF.

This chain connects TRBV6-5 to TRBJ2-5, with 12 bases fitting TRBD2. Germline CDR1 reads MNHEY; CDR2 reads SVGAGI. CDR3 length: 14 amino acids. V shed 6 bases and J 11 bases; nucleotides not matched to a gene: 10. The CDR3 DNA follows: TGTGCCAGCAGAAGACTAGCGGGAGTTGGGGAGCAGTACTTC. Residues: CASRRLAGVGEQYF.

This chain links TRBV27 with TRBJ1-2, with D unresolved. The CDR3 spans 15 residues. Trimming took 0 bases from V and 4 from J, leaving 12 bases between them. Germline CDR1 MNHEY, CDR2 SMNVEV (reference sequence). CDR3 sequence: CASSLSRGAVYGYTF. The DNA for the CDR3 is TGTGCCAGCAGTTTATCACGGGGAGCTGTCTATGGCTACACCTTC.

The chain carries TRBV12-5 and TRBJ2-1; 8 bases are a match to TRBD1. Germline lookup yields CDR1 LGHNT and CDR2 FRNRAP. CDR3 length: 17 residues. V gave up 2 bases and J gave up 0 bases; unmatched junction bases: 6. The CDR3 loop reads CASGLSTGADSYNEQFF. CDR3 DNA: TGTGCTAGTGGTTTGTCGACAGGGGCCGACTCCTACAATGAGCAGTTCTTC.

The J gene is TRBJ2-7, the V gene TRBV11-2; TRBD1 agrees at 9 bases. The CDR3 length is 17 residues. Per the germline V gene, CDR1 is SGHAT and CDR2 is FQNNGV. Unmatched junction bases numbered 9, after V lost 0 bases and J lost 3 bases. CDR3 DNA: TGTGCCAGCAGCTTAGAGCCGGGACAGGGAAGGCTCTACGAGCAGTACTTC. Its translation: CASSLEPGQGRLYEQYF.

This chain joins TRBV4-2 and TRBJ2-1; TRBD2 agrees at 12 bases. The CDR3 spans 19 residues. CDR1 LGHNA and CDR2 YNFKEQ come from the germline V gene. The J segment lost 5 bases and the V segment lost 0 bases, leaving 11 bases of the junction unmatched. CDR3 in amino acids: CASSQDLSSGRAGDNEQFF. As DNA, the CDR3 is TGTGCCAGCAGCCAAGATTTGTCTAGCGGGAGGGCCGGTGACAATGAGCAGTTCTTC.

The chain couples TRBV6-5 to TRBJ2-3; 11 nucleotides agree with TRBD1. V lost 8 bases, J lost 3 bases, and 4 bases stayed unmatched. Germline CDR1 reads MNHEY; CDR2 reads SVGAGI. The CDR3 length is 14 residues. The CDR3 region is CASGQGARTDTQYF. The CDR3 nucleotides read TGTGCCAGCGGACAGGGGGCGAGGACAGATACGCAGTATTTT.

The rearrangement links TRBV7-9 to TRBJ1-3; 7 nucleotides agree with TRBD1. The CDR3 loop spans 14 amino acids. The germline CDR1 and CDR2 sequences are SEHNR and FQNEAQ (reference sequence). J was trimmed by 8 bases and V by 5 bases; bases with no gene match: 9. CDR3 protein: CASSHRGPSDTIYF. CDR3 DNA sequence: TGTGCCAGCAGCCATAGGGGGCCCTCAGACACCATATATTTT.

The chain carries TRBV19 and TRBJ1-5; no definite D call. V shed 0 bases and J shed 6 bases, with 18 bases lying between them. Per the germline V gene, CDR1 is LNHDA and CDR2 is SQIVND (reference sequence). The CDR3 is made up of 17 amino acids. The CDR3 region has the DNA TGTGCCAGTAGTATAGAAGCGGGCAGAACGGTTACTCAGCCCCAGCATTTT. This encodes CASSIEAGRTVTQPQHF.

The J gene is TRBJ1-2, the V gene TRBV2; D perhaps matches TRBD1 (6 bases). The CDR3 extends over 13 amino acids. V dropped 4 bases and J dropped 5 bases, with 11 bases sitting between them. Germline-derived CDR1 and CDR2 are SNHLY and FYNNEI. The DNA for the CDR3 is TGTGCCAGCAGTGTACGGACAGCTTATGGCTACACCTTC. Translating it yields CASSVRTAYGYTF.

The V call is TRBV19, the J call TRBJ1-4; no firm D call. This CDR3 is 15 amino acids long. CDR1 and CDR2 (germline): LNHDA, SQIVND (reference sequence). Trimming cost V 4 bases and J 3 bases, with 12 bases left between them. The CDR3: CASSTNRRANEKLFF. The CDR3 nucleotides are TGTGCCAGTAGTACAAACCGACGGGCTAATGAAAAACTGTTTTTT.

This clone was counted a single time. The CDR3: CATNGGGAYNEQFF. For the CDR3, the DNA is TGTGCCACCAACGGTGGAGGGGCCTACAATGAGCAGTTCTTC. The J gene is TRBJ2-1, the V gene TRBV28; weak D call: TRBD2 (6 bases). The ends were cut back, 10 bases at V and 2 bases at J, with 15 bases in the middle. The length of the CDR3 is 14 residues. Per germline, CDR1 MDHEN and CDR2 SYDVKM.

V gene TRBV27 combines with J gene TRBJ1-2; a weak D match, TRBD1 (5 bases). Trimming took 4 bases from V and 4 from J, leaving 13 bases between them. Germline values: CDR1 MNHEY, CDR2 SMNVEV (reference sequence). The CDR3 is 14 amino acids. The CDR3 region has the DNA TGTGCCAGCAGTTCGCCGACTAGGGGCTATGGCTACACCTTC. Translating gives CASSSPTRGYGYTF.

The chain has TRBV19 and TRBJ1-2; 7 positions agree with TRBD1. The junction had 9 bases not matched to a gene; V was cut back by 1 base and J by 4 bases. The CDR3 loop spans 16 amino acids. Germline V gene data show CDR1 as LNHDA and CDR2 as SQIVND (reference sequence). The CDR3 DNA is TGTGCCAGTAGTATAGCCCGGGACAGAAGGTCCTATGGCTACACCTTC. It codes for CASSIARDRRSYGYTF.

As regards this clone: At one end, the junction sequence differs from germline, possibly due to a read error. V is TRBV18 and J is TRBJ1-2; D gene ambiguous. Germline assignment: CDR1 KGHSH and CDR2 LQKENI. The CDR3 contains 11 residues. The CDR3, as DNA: TGTGCCAGCTCACCGAACTCTGGCTACACCTTC. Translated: CASSPNSGYTF.

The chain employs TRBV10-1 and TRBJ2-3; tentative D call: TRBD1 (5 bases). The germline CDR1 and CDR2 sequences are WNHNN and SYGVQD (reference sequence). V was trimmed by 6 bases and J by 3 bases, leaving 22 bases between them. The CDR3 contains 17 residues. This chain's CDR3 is CASRGHHGVFGTDTQYF. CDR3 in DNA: TGCGCCAGCAGGGGGCACCACGGAGTTTTTGGAACAGATACGCAGTATTTT.

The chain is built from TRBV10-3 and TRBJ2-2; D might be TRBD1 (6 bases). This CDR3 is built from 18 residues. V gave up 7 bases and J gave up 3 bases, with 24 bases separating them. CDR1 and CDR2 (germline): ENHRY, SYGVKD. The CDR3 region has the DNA TGTGCCATCACCGAATCCTACAGGGAACCTCCTTACACCGGGGAGCTGTTTTTT. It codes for CAITESYREPPYTGELFF.

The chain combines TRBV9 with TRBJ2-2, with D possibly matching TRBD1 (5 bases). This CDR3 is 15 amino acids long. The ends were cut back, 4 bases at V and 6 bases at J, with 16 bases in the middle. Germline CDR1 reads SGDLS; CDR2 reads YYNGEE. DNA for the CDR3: TGTGCCAGCAGCCCGGGTTCTAGGGGATCCGGGGAGCTGTTTTTT. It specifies CASSPGSRGSGELFF. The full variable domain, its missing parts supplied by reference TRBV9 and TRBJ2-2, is DSGVTQTPKHLITATGQRVTLRCSPRSGDLSVYWYQQSLDQGLQFLIQYYNGEERAKGNILERFSAQQFPDLHSELNLSSLELGDSALYFCASSPGSRGSGELFFGEGSRLTVL.

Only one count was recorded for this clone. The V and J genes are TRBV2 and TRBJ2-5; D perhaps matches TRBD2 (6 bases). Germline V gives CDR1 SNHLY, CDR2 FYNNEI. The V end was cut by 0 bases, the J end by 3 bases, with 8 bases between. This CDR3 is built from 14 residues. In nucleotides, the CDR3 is TGTGCCAGCAGTGAAGCGCGGGGTAAAGAGACCCAGTACTTC. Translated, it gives CASSEARGKETQYF.

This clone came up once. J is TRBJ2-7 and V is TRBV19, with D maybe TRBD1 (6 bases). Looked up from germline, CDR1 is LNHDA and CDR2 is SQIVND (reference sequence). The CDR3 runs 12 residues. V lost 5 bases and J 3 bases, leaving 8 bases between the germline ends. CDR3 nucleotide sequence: TGTGCCAGTAGTCAGGACAGCTACGAGCAGTACTTC. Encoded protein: CASSQDSYEQYF.

The CDR3 sequence: CASTPGGPYNEQFF. The CDR3 coding sequence is TGTGCCAGCACCCCGGGGGGACCCTACAATGAGCAGTTCTTC. The genes are TRBV14 and TRBJ2-1, with TRBD2 matching 7 bases. The V gene end was trimmed by 7 bases and the J gene end by 2 bases; junction bases not matched to a gene: 5. Germline CDR1 and CDR2: SGHDN and FVKESK. This CDR3 has 14 amino acids. The full variable domain, completed using reference TRBV14 and TRBJ2-1, is EAGVTQFPSHSVIEKGQTVTLRCDPISGHDNLYWYRRVMGKEIKFLLHFVKESKQDESGMPNNRFLAERTGGTYSTLKVQPAELEDSGVYFCASTPGGPYNEQFFGPGTRLTVL.

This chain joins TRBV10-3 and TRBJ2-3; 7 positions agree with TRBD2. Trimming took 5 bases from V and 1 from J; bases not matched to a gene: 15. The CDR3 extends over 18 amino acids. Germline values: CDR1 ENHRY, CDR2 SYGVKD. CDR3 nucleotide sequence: TGTGCCATCAGTTCTCCCACTCAGCGGGAAGGGGGCACAGATACGCAGTATTTT. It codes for CAISSPTQREGGTDTQYF.

This chain's CDR3 is CASSPSAGLRGNTIYF. In nucleotides, the CDR3 is TGTGCCAGCAGCCCCAGCGCAGGGCTTCGGGGAAACACCATATATTTT. The V gene is TRBV4-2, the J gene TRBJ1-3; D is perhaps TRBD1 (5 bases). The CDR3 spans 16 residues. V lost 4 bases and J lost 4, with 17 bases in between. Germline-derived CDR1 and CDR2 are LGHNA and YNFKEQ.

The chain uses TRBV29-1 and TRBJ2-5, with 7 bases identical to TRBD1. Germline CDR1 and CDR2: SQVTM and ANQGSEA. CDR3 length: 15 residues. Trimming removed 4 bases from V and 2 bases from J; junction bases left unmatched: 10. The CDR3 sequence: CSVGTPGTAQETQYF. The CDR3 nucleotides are TGCAGCGTTGGGACCCCCGGGACAGCTCAAGAGACCCAGTACTTC.

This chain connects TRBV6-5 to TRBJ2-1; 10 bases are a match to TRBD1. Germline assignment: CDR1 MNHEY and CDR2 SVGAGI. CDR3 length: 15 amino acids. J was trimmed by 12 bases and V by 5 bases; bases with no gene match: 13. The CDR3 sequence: CASSQWGTGDGGQFF. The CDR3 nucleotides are TGTGCCAGCAGTCAGTGGGGGACAGGGGACGGGGGGCAGTTCTTC.

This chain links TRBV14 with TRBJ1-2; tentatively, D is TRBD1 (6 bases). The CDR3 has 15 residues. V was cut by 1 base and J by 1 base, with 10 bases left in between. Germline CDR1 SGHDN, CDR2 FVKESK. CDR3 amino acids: CASSQGTDSNYGYTF. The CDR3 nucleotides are TGTGCCAGCAGCCAAGGGACGGACAGTAACTATGGCTACACCTTC.

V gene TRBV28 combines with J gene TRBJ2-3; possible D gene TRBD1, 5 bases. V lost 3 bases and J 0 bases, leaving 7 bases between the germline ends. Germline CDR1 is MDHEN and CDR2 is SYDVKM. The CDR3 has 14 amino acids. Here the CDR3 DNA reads TGTGCCAGCAGTTTGGGGCGTAGCACAGATACGCAGTATTTT. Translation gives CASSLGRSTDTQYF.

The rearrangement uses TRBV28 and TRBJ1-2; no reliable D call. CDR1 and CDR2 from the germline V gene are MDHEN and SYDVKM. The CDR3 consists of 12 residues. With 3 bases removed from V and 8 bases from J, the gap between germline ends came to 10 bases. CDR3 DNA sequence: TGTGCCAGCAGTTTGGAGGAGGGAGGCTACACCTTC. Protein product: CASSLEEGGYTF.

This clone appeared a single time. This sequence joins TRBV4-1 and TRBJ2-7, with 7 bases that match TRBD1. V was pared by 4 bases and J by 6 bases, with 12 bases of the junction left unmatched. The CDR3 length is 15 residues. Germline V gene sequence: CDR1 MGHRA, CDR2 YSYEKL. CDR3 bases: TGCGCCAGCAGCCCACCCAACAGGGGAATCGGCGAGCAGTACTTC. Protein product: CASSPPNRGIGEQYF.

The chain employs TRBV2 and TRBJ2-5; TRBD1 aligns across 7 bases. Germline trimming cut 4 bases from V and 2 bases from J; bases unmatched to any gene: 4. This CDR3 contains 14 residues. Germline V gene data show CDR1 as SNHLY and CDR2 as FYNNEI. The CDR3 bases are TGTGCCAGCAGTGGTGTGGGACAGCAAGAGACCCAGTACTTC. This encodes CASSGVGQQETQYF. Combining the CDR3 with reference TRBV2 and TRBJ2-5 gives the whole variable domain EPEVTQTPSHQVTQMGQEVILRCVPISNHLYFYWYRQILGQKVEFLVSFYNNEISEKSEIFDDQFSVERPDGSNFTLKIRSTKLEDSAMYFCASSGVGQQETQYFGPGTRLLVL.

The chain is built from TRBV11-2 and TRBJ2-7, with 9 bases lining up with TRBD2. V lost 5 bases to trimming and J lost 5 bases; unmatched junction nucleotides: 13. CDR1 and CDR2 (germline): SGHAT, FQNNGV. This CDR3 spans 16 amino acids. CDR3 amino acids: CASSPGLSGRINEQYF. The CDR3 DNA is TGTGCCAGCAGCCCGGGCCTTAGCGGGAGAATCAACGAGCAGTACTTC. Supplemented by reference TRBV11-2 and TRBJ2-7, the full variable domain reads EAGVAQSPRYKIIEKRQSVAFWCNPISGHATLYWYQQILGQGPKLLIQFQNNGVVDDSQLPKDRFSAERLKGVDSTLKIQPAKLEDSAVYLCASSPGLSGRINEQYFGPGTRLTVT.